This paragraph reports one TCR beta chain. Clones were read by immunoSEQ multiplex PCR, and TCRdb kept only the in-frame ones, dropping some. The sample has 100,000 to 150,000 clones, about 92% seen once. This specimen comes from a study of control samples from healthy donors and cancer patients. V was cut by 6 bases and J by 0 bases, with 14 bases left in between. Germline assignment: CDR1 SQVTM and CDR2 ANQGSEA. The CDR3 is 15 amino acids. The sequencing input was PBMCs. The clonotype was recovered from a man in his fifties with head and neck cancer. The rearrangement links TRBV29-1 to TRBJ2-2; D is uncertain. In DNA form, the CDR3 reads TGCAGCGTCGCCCTGACACATCCGAACACCGGGGAGCTGTTTTTT. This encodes CSVALTHPNTGELFF.